These 15 T cell receptor beta chains were sequenced from one sample in a study of shared clonotypes between healthy human individuals. Method: immunoSEQ multiplex PCR; TCRdb's copy keeps in-frame clones and lacks some. Among a few million clones listed, about 92% were seen once. Sequencing was carried out using naive CD4+ T cells sorted from blood. The subset was: CD45RA+ positively selected. These receptors were collected from a man between 18 and 35 years old in good health.

The chain combines TRBV19 with TRBJ1-5; 11 nucleotides line up with TRBD1. Trimming removed 5 bases from V and 11 bases from J; junction bases left unmatched: 17. The CDR3 is made up of 17 amino acids. In germline, CDR1 is LNHDA, CDR2 SQIVND (reference sequence). Here the CDR3 reads CASSVGQGALGSVAQHF. As DNA, the CDR3 is TGTGCCAGTAGTGTCGGACAGGGGGCTTTGGGTTCCGTGGCCCAGCATTTT.

This chain joins TRBV7-8 and TRBJ2-3; 9 bases align to TRBD2. Germline loops: CDR1 SGHVS, CDR2 FQNEAQ. The V gene end was trimmed by 4 bases and the J gene end by 5 bases; junction bases not matched to a gene: 13. CDR3 length equals 17 residues. The CDR3 sequence: CASSWASGTLGGDTQYF. CDR3 in DNA: TGTGCCAGCAGCTGGGCTAGCGGGACCTTAGGGGGAGATACGCAGTATTTT.

This rearrangement joins TRBV30 to TRBJ2-5, with 13 bases matching TRBD2. The CDR3 spans 17 residues. Germline values: CDR1 GTSNPN, CDR2 SVGIG (reference sequence). V gave up 4 bases and J gave up 5 bases; unmatched junction bases: 13. The CDR3 protein is CAWTSGTSGKRAETQYF. CDR3 DNA: TGTGCCTGGACCTCCGGGACTAGCGGGAAAAGGGCGGAGACCCAGTACTTC.

V and J are TRBV9 and TRBJ2-7; no clear D gene. CDR3 length: 16 residues. Per the germline V gene, CDR1 is SGDLS and CDR2 is YYNGEE. Trimming left V 7 bases short and J 0 bases short, with 20 bases between. CDR3 DNA: TGTGCCAGCCGGCAACGTTTGACATCCTCCTCCTACGAGCAGTACTTC. Encoded protein: CASRQRLTSSSYEQYF.

V usage is TRBV21-1 and J usage is TRBJ2-6; no DNA check was done on the table's D call, TRBD1. TRBV21-1 is deemed a pseudogene. This CDR3 is 16 amino acids long. DNA of the CDR3: TGTGCCAGCAGATATACAGGGTCCGCAGGGGCCAACGTCCTGACTTTC. It codes for CASRYTGSAGANVLTF.

The chain is built from TRBV10-3 and TRBJ2-1; TRBD2 aligns across 11 bases. The CDR3 runs to 14 residues. Losses at the gene ends were 6 bases for V and 4 bases for J; bases not matched to a gene: 2. Per the germline V gene, CDR1 is ENHRY and CDR2 is SYGVKD. The CDR3 loop reads CAISGTSGYNEQFF. The CDR3 DNA sequence: TGTGCCATCAGCGGGACTAGCGGATACAATGAGCAGTTCTTC.

This chain uses TRBV6-5 with TRBJ1-1; D gene unclear. The length of the CDR3 is 13 residues. V gave up 0 bases and J gave up 7 bases, with 9 bases separating them. Germline V gives CDR1 MNHEY, CDR2 SVGAGI. The CDR3 reads CASSYSSPGEAFF. The CDR3 DNA follows: TGTGCCAGCAGTTACTCTTCGCCAGGTGAAGCTTTCTTT.

V gene TRBV27 combines with J gene TRBJ1-2, with TRBD1 identical over 7 bases. V lost 2 bases, J lost 4 bases, and 1 base stayed unmatched. Looked up from germline, CDR1 is MNHEY and CDR2 is SMNVEV (reference sequence). CDR3 length: 13 amino acids. The CDR3 DNA sequence: TGTGCCAGCAGTTTACGGACAGGCTATGGCTACACCTTC. This translates into CASSLRTGYGYTF.

This clone was counted between two and nine times. The chain employs TRBV19 and TRBJ1-4, with no clear D. With 8 bases removed from V and 4 bases from J, the gap between germline ends came to 14 bases. The CDR3 has 14 amino acids. Germline V gene sequence: CDR1 LNHDA, CDR2 SQIVND (reference sequence). DNA for the CDR3: TGTGCCAGTCTCAATTTCGGGGATAATGAAAAACTGTTTTTT. Translated: CASLNFGDNEKLFF.

The chain has TRBV9 and TRBJ2-7; possibly TRBD2 for D (5 bases). V was shortened by 0 bases and J by 0 bases, with 10 bases between the two germline ends. Germline V CDR1 and CDR2: SGDLS, YYNGEE. The CDR3 is 15 residues long. Here the CDR3 reads CASSVGTSVSYEQYF. The CDR3 region has the DNA TGTGCCAGCAGCGTAGGAACTAGTGTCTCCTACGAGCAGTACTTC.

The J gene is TRBJ2-7, the V gene TRBV18; 13 bases fit TRBD2. Germline CDR1 is KGHSH and CDR2 is LQKENI. The CDR3 extends over 16 amino acids. The V and J ends lost 1 base and 3 bases, in that order; junction bases with no gene match: 3. CDR3 sequence: CASSPQGLAGVYEQYF. CDR3 bases: TGTGCCAGCTCACCACAAGGACTAGCGGGAGTCTACGAGCAGTACTTC.

This clone was counted a single time. The chain links TRBV29-1 to TRBJ1-4, with a weak D call TRBD1 (6 bases). The CDR3 runs to 11 residues. Germline values: CDR1 SQVTM, CDR2 ANQGSEA. Deletions cut 6 bases from V and 7 bases from J, with 9 bases between. Written as DNA, the CDR3 is TGCAGCGTCATAGGGGGTGAAAAACTGTTTTTT. Translation gives CSVIGGEKLFF.

This chain uses TRBV11-3 with TRBJ2-1; D is perhaps TRBD1 (6 bases). The CDR3 has 14 amino acids. V was pared by 1 base and J by 6 bases, with 10 bases between. Germline V gives CDR1 SGHNT, CDR2 YENEEA. CDR3 nucleotide sequence: TGTGCCAGCAGCTTAGGTCCAGGGGCCAATGAGCAGTTCTTC. This encodes CASSLGPGANEQFF. Complete variable domain (other parts from reference TRBV11-3 and TRBJ2-1): EAGVVQSPRYKIIEKKQPVAFWCNPISGHNTLYWYLQNLGQGPELLIRYENEEAVDDSQLPKDRFSAERLKGVDSTLKIQPAELGDSAVYLCASSLGPGANEQFFGPGTRLTVL.

This chain joins TRBV5-4 and TRBJ2-4; possibly TRBD1 or TRBD2 for D (6 bases each). CDR3 length equals 14 residues. V shed 4 bases and J shed 5 bases, with 13 bases lying between them. The V gene's germline CDR1 is SGHNT and CDR2 YYREEE (reference sequence). In DNA form, the CDR3 reads TGTGCCAGCAGCACCGAGGGGGGCCAAAACATTCAGTACTTC. Amino acids: CASSTEGGQNIQYF.

This chain connects TRBV5-4 to TRBJ2-1; 9 nucleotides match TRBD1. The trim removed 2 bases at V and 7 bases at J, leaving 10 bases unmatched. The CDR3 loop spans 16 amino acids. Germline-derived CDR1 and CDR2 are SGHNT and YYREEE (reference sequence). The CDR3 nucleotides are TGTGCCAGCAGCTTTCCGGGACAGGGCAATATGAATGAGCAGTTCTTC. It codes for CASSFPGQGNMNEQFF.